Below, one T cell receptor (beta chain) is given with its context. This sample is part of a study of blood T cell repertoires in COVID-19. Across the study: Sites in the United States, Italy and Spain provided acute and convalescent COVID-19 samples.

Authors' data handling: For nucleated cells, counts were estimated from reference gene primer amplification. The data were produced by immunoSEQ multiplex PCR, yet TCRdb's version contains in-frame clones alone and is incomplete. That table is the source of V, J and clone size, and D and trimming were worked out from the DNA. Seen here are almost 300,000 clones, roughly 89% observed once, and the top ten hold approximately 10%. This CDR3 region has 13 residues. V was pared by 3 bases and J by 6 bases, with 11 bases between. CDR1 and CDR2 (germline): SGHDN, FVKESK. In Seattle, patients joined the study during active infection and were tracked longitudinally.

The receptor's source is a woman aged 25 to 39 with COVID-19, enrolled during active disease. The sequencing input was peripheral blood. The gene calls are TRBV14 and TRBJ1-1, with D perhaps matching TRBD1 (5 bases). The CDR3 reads CASSHDWGAEAFF. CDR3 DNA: TGTGCCAGCAGCCACGACTGGGGGGCTGAAGCTTTCTTT.